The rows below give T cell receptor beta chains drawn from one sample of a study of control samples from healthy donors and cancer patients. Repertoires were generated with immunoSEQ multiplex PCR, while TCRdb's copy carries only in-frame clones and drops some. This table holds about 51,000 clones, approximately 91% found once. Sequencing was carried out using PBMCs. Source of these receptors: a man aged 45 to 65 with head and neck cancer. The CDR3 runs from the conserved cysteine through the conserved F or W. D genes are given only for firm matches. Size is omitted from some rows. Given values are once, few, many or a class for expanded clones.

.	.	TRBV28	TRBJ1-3	TGTGCCAGCAGTACCCGTCGCCGTGGCATGGGAAACACCATATATTTT	CASSTRRRGMGNTIYF
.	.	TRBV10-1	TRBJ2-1	TGCGCCAGCAGTGAGTCGACTCATCACGAGCAGTTCTTC	CASSESTHHEQFF
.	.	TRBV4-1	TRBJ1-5	TGCGCCAGCAGCCAATGGATTGGACGGCCCAATCAGCCCCAGCATTTT	CASSQWIGRPNQPQHF
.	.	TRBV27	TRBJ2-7	TGTGCCAGCACCCTTGACCAGGGGAGCACCTACGAGCAGTACTTC	CASTLDQGSTYEQYF
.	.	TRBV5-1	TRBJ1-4	TGCGCCAGCAGCTCTGACCCGATAAGACATAATGAAAAACTGTTTTTT	CASSSDPIRHNEKLFF
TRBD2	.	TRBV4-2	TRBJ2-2	TGTGCCAGCAGCCAAATGGGGGGGACTAGCAGACACACCGGGGAGCTGTTTTTT	CASSQMGGTSRHTGELFF
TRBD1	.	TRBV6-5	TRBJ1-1	TGTGCCAGCAGGAAGGGACAGGGGATTGTAGCTTTCTTT	CASRKGQGIVAFF
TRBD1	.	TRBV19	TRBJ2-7	TGTGCCAGTACGGGACAGTTCGGCGACGAGCAGTACTTC	CASTGQFGDEQYF
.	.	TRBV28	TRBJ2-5	TGTGCCAGCAGTAAGTTATCAGTGTACCAAGAGACCCAGTACTTC	CASSKLSVYQETQYF
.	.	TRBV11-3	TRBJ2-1	TGTGCCAGCAGCGTTGGACGGCTCTCCTACAATGAGCAGTTCTTC	CASSVGRLSYNEQFF
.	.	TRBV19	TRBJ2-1	TGTGCCAGTAGCCTCGGCGGCGACTACAATGAGCAGTTCTTC	CASSLGGDYNEQFF
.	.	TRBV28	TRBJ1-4	TGCGCCAGCAGCGCAGGGTTTTACGAAAAACTGTTTTTT	CASSAGFYEKLFF
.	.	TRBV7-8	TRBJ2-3	TGTGCCAGCAGCCACCACACTAGCACAGATACGCAGTATTTT	CASSHHTSTDTQYF
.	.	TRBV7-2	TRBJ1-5	TGTGCCAGCAGCTTAGGGGACGGAAACAATCAGCCCCAGCATTTT	CASSLGDGNNQPQHF
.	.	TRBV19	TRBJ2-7	TGTGCCAGTAGTATGGGTTACGGGACCGAGCAGTACTTC	CASSMGYGTEQYF
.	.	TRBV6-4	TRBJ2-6	TGTGCCAGCGGGGCAGACCCTGGGGCCAACGTCCTGACTTTC	CASGADPGANVLTF
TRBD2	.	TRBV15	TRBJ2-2	TGTGCCACCAGCAGAGGGGCGGGAGGCTGGACCGGGGAGCTGTTTTTT	CATSRGAGGWTGELFF
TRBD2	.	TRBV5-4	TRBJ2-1	TGTGCCAGCAGCTTGGTAGTGGAGAGGCTAGCGGGAGGTTTTGATGAGCAGTTCTTC	CASSLVVERLAGGFDEQFF
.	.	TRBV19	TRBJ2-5	TGTGCCAGTAGTATCGCCGGGGGCCATTACCAAGAGACCCAGTACTTC	CASSIAGGHYQETQYF
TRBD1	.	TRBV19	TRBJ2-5	TGTGCCAGTAGTATAGCTGGGACAGGGTGGAGGGAGACCCAGTACTTC	CASSIAGTGWRETQYF
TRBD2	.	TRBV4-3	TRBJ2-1	TGCGCCAGCAGCCAAGATCCCGCTAGCGGGGGCTACAATGAGCAGTTCTTC	CASSQDPASGGYNEQFF
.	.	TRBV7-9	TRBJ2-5	TGTGCCAGCAGCGTCAGCGGGTCCGGCGGGACCCAGTACTTC	CASSVSGSGGTQYF
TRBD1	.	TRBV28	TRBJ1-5	TGTGCCAGCAGTCTGACCGGCCCTGACAGGGGGCTTCAGCCCCAGCATTTT	CASSLTGPDRGLQPQHF
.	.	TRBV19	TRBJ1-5	TGTGCCAGTAGTATGGGAGGTCTCGGCCGGGGGGGGGATCAGCCCCAGCATTTT	CASSMGGLGRGGDQPQHF
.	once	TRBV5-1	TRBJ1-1	TGCGCCAGCGGCCCAGAGTACAGGGCTGAAGCTTTCTTT	CASGPEYRAEAFF
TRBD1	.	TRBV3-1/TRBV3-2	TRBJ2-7	TGTGCCAGCAGCCTAAGAGGGGGCGTCGAGCAGTACTTC	CASSLRGGVEQYF
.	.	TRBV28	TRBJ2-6	TGTGCCAGCATCGGAGGACACGGCTCTGGGGCCAACGTCCTGACTTTC	CASIGGHGSGANVLTF
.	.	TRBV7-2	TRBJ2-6	TGTGCCAGCAGTCCAGAAGGACAGAACGGGGGGTTTGGGGCCAACGTCCTGACTTTC	CASSPEGQNGGFGANVLTF
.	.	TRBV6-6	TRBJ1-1	TGTGCCAGCAGTTCATCGACAGTCATGAACACTGAAGCTTTCTTT	CASSSSTVMNTEAFF
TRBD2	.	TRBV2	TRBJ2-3	TGTGCCAGCAGTAAACGAAGCCCCCTAGCGGGGAGCACAGATACGCAGTATTTT	CASSKRSPLAGSTDTQYF
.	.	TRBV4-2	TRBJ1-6	TGTGCCAGCAGCCAGTCATACAGGGCCGGGAATTCACCCCTCCACTTT	CASSQSYRAGNSPLHF
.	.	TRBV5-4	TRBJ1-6	TGTGCCAGCAGCTTGAAAGGGGTACGTTCACCCCTCCACTTT	CASSLKGVRSPLHF
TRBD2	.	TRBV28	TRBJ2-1	TGTGCCAGCAGTTTCCTAGCGGGGTTTGATGAGCAGTTCTTC	CASSFLAGFDEQFF
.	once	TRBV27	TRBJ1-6	TGTGCCAGCAGTAGGCAGGGCTCTTCACCCCTCCACTTT	CASSRQGSSPLHF
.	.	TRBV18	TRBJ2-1	TGTGCCAGCTCACCACCCAGCCGTGGTGGTGACAATGAGCAGTTCTTC	CASSPPSRGGDNEQFF
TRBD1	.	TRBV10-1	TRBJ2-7	TGCGCCAGCAGTGGGGACAGTGCCTACGAGCAGTACTTC	CASSGDSAYEQYF
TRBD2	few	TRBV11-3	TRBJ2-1	TGTGCCAGCAGCTTAAGGGGCGGGAGGGCCGATGAGCAGTTCTTC	CASSLRGGRADEQFF
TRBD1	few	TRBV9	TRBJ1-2	TGTGCCAGCAGCGGATCCGGGACAGGGGGCGTTGGTGGCTACACCTTC	CASSGSGTGGVGGYTF
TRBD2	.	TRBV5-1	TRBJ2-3	TGCGCCAGCAGGTTCGGGACTAGCGTGTCAGATACGCAGTATTTT	CASRFGTSVSDTQYF
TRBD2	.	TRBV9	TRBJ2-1	TGTGCCAGCAGCGTAGTCGGGACTAGCGGCCACAATGAGCAGTTCTTC	CASSVVGTSGHNEQFF
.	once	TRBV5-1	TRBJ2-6	TGCGCCAGCAGCTGGGAACTAAACTCTGGGGCCAACGTCCTGACTTTC	CASSWELNSGANVLTF
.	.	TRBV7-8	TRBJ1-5	TGTGCCAGCAGCTTTCAGGAGTCAGGGCAGCCCCAGCATTTT	CASSFQESGQPQHF
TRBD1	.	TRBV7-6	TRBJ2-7	TGTGCCAGCAGCTTCGACAGGGGCGAGCAGTACTTC	CASSFDRGEQYF
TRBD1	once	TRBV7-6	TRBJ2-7	TGTGCCAGCAGCTTAAGTTCGACAGGGCCCTACGAGCAGTACTTC	CASSLSSTGPYEQYF
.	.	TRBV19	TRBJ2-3	TGTGCCAGTAGTATGATCTTCGGTAGCACAGATACGCAGTATTTT	CASSMIFGSTDTQYF
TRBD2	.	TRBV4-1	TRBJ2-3	TGCGCCAGCGATAAGGGAGGGGTCGCGGCCACAGATACGCAGTATTTT	CASDKGGVAATDTQYF
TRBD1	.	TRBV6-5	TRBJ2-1	TGTGCCAGCAGGTATGGACAGGGGGCGTTTGATGAGCAGTTCTTC	CASRYGQGAFDEQFF
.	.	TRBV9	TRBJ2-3	TGTGCCAGCAGCGGCAGGGACTCCACAGATACGCAGTATTTT	CASSGRDSTDTQYF
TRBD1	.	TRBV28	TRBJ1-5	TGTGCCAGCAGTGCGCCGGGGACAGGGAATCAGCCCCAGCATTTT	CASSAPGTGNQPQHF